A single sample gave rise to the 18 T cell receptor beta chains below, sequenced in a study of OX40 agonist ivuxolimab in advanced cancers. Method: immunoSEQ multiplex PCR; TCRdb's copy keeps in-frame clones and lacks some. The data show 70,000 to 75,000 clones, roughly four fifths seen once. Sequencing used CD4+ or CD8+ T cells sorted from blood, obtained in a trial of the OX40 agonist ivuxolimab. These receptors all come from an adult with an advanced solid tumor such as melanoma, head and neck, liver or kidney cancer.

The rearrangement links TRBV29-1 to TRBJ2-1; 8 bases line up with TRBD1. V was pared by 6 bases and J by 9 bases, with 10 bases of the junction left unmatched. CDR1 SQVTM and CDR2 ANQGSEA come from the germline V gene. The CDR3 is 13 residues long. CDR3 region: CSVLGQGAIEQFF. DNA for the CDR3: TGCAGCGTCTTAGGGCAGGGGGCTATTGAGCAGTTCTTC.

By frequency in the sample, this clone is medium-sized. V is TRBV5-1 and J is TRBJ2-2; a weak D match, TRBD2 (6 bases). The CDR3 totals 16 residues. Trimming cost V 0 bases and J 2 bases, with 11 bases left between them. Germline V gene data show CDR1 as SGHRS and CDR2 as YFSETQ. CDR3 amino acids: CASSLGRGGNTGELFF. Written as DNA, the CDR3 is TGCGCCAGCAGCTTGGGGAGGGGCGGAAACACCGGGGAGCTGTTTTTT.

The chain uses TRBV27 and TRBJ1-2, with 7 bases aligning to TRBD1. With 4 bases clipped from V and 8 bases from J, the junction kept 7 bases outside the gene matches. Germline V gene data show CDR1 as MNHEY and CDR2 as SMNVEV (reference sequence). The CDR3 length is 13 residues. The CDR3 nucleotides read TGTGCCAGCAGTTCTACAGGGGCGGGGGGCTACACCTTC. It yields the protein CASSSTGAGGYTF.

The gene calls are TRBV5-1 and TRBJ2-7; a possible D gene is TRBD2 (6 bases). Germline assignment: CDR1 SGHRS and CDR2 YFSETQ. This CDR3 has 13 amino acids. V was cut by 3 bases and J by 2 bases, with 9 bases left in between. CDR3 nucleotide sequence: TGCGCCAGCAGCTGGGGACTGACCTACGAGCAGTACTTC. Translation gives CASSWGLTYEQYF.

The chain recombines TRBV10-3 with TRBJ2-5; D gene unclear. The CDR3 has 15 residues. Trimming removed 0 bases from V and 2 bases from J, with 10 bases in between. The V gene's germline CDR1 is ENHRY and CDR2 SYGVKD. CDR3: CAISESSLGQETQYF. The CDR3 DNA is TGTGCCATCAGTGAGTCGAGTTTAGGACAAGAGACCCAGTACTTC.

This sequence joins TRBV4-2 and TRBJ2-7, with 11 bases fitting TRBD2. The CDR3 has 15 amino acids. CDR1 LGHNA and CDR2 YNFKEQ come from the germline V gene. The J segment lost 2 bases and the V segment lost 4 bases, leaving 4 bases of the junction unmatched. This CDR3 reads CASSPGTSGPYEQYF. CDR3 DNA sequence: TGTGCCAGCAGCCCCGGGACTAGCGGTCCCTACGAGCAGTACTTC.

The genes are TRBV6-5 and TRBJ1-1, with D hard to call. V was pared by 6 bases and J by 1 base, with 12 bases between. Germline lookup yields CDR1 MNHEY and CDR2 SVGAGI. The CDR3 extends over 14 amino acids. The CDR3 nucleotides are TGTGCCAGCAGGTCCTCGTGGGGGAACACTGAAGCTTTCTTT. It specifies CASRSSWGNTEAFF.

V gene TRBV19 combines with J gene TRBJ2-5, with TRBD2 matching 9 bases. Germline loops: CDR1 LNHDA, CDR2 SQIVND (reference sequence). V gave up 9 bases and J gave up 2 bases; unmatched junction bases: 10. The CDR3 sequence is 15 residues long. The CDR3 bases are TGTGCCAGCTCCGCGGGAGGGGACCAACAAGAGACCCAGTACTTC. Translation gives CASSAGGDQQETQYF.

V gene TRBV19 combines with J gene TRBJ2-2, with TRBD2 as a possible D gene (5 bases). The V end was cut by 3 bases, the J end by 2 bases, with 7 bases between. The CDR3 length is 14 residues. CDR1 is LNHDA, CDR2 SQIVND, per germline (reference sequence). CDR3 DNA: TGTGCCAGTAGTATTGGGAGAAACACCGGGGAGCTGTTTTTT. Translating gives CASSIGRNTGELFF.

This clone was seen a handful of times. The CDR3 DNA is TGTGCCAGCAGCTTCCCCAGTGGGCGGACCCTCTACGAGCAGTACTTC. Translation: CASSFPSGRTLYEQYF. The genes are TRBV11-3 and TRBJ2-7; D is undetermined. Trimming left V 3 bases short and J 3 bases short, with 18 bases between. The germline V gene has CDR1 SGHNT and CDR2 YENEEA. This CDR3 has 16 amino acids.

CDR3 region: CASTSLESEETQYF. DNA of the CDR3: TGTGCCAGCACTTCCCTAGAGTCAGAGGAGACCCAGTACTTC. The chain is built from TRBV21-1 and TRBJ2-5; the table names TRBD2, a call not compared with the DNA. TRBV21-1 is assigned pseudogene status. This CDR3 contains 14 residues.

The chain has TRBV7-8 and TRBJ1-6; 7 bases line up with TRBD1. V trimming: 5 bases; J trimming: 6 bases; junction bases outside the gene matches: 4. This CDR3 is built from 14 residues. Germline assignment: CDR1 SGHVS and CDR2 FQNEAQ. This chain's CDR3 is CASSRRDSNSPLHF. The CDR3, as DNA: TGTGCCAGCAGCAGAAGGGACAGTAATTCACCCCTCCACTTT. The complete variable domain, with remaining parts taken from reference TRBV7-8 and TRBJ1-6, reads GAGVSQSPRYKVAKRGQDVALRCDPISGHVSLFWYQQALGQGPEFLTYFQNEAQLDKSGLPSDRFFAERPEGSVSTLKIQRTQQEDSAVYLCASSRRDSNSPLHFGNGTRLTVT.

In DNA form, the CDR3 reads TGCGCCAGCAGCCCAGGGTATAATGAGCAGTTCTTC. Encoded protein: CASSPGYNEQFF. V and J are TRBV5-1 and TRBJ2-1, with a tentative D call TRBD1 (5 bases). V shed 4 bases and J shed 7 bases, with 9 bases lying between them. CDR1 is SGHRS and CDR2 is YFSETQ in the germline V gene. The CDR3 runs to 12 residues. Looking up the rest from reference TRBV5-1 and TRBJ2-1 gives the full variable domain: KAGVTQTPRYLIKTRGQQVTLSCSPISGHRSVSWYQQTPGQGLQFLFEYFSETQRNKGNFPGRFSGRQFSNSRSEMNVSTLELGDSALYLCASSPGYNEQFFGPGTRLTVL.

The V call is TRBV19, the J call TRBJ2-1, with D perhaps matching TRBD1 or TRBD2 (5 bases each). Germline CDR1 is LNHDA and CDR2 is SQIVND (reference sequence). V lost 8 bases and J 7 bases, leaving 21 bases between the germline ends. This CDR3 is built from 15 residues. The CDR3 loop reads CASRKGEWSGNEQFF. In DNA, the CDR3 is TGTGCCAGTCGGAAAGGGGAGTGGTCCGGGAATGAGCAGTTCTTC.

The chain links TRBV5-1 to TRBJ2-2; no firm D call. Germline CDR1 is SGHRS and CDR2 is YFSETQ. Trimming cost V 0 bases and J 10 bases, with 16 bases left between them. The CDR3 contains 15 residues. The CDR3 region has the DNA TGCGCCAGCAGCTTGGGGACCGCAATATTGGAGGAGCTGTTTTTT. Amino acids: CASSLGTAILEELFF.

The chain joins TRBV19 to TRBJ2-7, with 8 bases that match TRBD2. Germline values: CDR1 LNHDA, CDR2 SQIVND (reference sequence). The CDR3 covers 19 residues. V was clipped by 4 bases and J by 3 bases; unmatched bases: 20. The CDR3 DNA reads TGTGCCAGTAGTACCTATTATGCCGGCGAGGGTAGCGGGATCTACGAGCAGTACTTC. Translating it yields CASSTYYAGEGSGIYEQYF.

The chain is built from TRBV6-6 and TRBJ1-2, with a tentative D call TRBD1 (6 bases). This CDR3 spans 13 amino acids. Germline assignment: CDR1 MNHNY and CDR2 SVGAGI (reference sequence). V lost 6 bases and J lost 5, with 13 bases in between. CDR3 nucleotides: TGTGCCAGCAGCCAGAGGGGGATTTATGGCTACACCTTC. Its translation: CASSQRGIYGYTF.

The chain has TRBV7-6 and TRBJ1-3; D is undetermined. V was shortened by 2 bases and J by 0 bases, with 11 bases between the two germline ends. Germline-derived CDR1 and CDR2 are SGHVS and FNYEAQ. CDR3 length: 16 amino acids. CDR3 loop: CASSLKTGTSGNTIYF. Here the CDR3 DNA reads TGTGCCAGCAGCTTAAAAACGGGAACCTCTGGAAACACCATATATTTT. The full variable domain, completed using reference TRBV7-6 and TRBJ1-3, is GAGVSQSPRYKVTKRGQDVALRCDPISGHVSLYWYRQALGQGPEFLTYFNYEAQQDKSGLPNDRFSAERPEGSISTLTIQRTEQRDSAMYRCASSLKTGTSGNTIYFGEGSWLTVV.